This T cell receptor (beta chain) was identified during a study of prognosis after radiotherapy for stage I lung cancer. Notes on the study in general: Unique TCR clone counts were lower following stereotactic body radiation therapy (median roughly 10,000 versus 7,000).

Each of two time points yielded approximately 6 milliliters of peripheral venous blood. The TCR beta CDR3 region was amplified from genomic DNA, with two rounds of multiplex PCR being used for the amplification. Initially, in first-round PCR, primers specific to each TRBV and TRBJ gene were used. TCRdb analysed the multiplex PCR reads with MiXCR anew, one entry per CDR3 protein. Of about 51,000 distinct CDR3 sequences in the sample, about 37% were seen once. As regards this clonotype: No antigen is known for it. A much larger clone is a single base away; this may be a read error.

Source: PBMCs, taken before or after stereotactic body radiation therapy (not recorded which). The receptor was derived from a donor over 45 with non-small cell lung cancer.

The DNA of the CDR3 is TGCAGCGCCGAGGTCCCCCCGGATGAGCAGTTCTTC. It encodes CSAEVPPDEQFF. The chain has TRBV29-1 and TRBJ2-1; D remains unclear. Trimming took off 7 bases at V and 8 bases at J, with 15 bases between the two ends. In germline, CDR1 is SQVTM, CDR2 ANQGSEA. CDR3 length: 12 residues.